The clone carrying this T cell receptor (beta chain) has at least ten counts. Unique molecular identifiers were included in an RNA-based 3' RACE TCR library. From the 3' RACE reads, TCRdb called clonotypes with MiXCR, one entry per CDR3 protein. The sample includes approximately 16,000 distinct CDR3 sequences, about 3.4% seen only once; the top ten take about a third. The data belong to a study of HIV-infected children after antiretroviral therapy interruption. With V trimmed by 6 bases and J by 6 bases, 8 bases remained unmatched. Germline lookup yields CDR1 MDHEN and CDR2 SYDVKM. The CDR3 covers 14 residues. Treatment noted: PENTA 11 planned treatment interruption arm or continuous ART arm.

The sequenced sample was CD45RO+ CD8+ T cells from PBMCs, pooled from several time points, obtained from a donor given antiretroviral therapy, either interrupted or continuous. Subset specified: memory CD8+ CD45RO+ CD45RA- T cells. The chain carries TRBV28 and TRBJ2-7; 10 positions agree with TRBD2. This receptor was taken from a pool of human donors with HIV. The CDR3 sequence is CASRAGAGGTEQYF. In DNA, the CDR3 is TGTGCCAGCAGGGCCGGAGCGGGGGGGACCGAGCAGTACTTC.